These 4 T cell receptor beta chains share one sample of origin, sequenced in a study of graft-versus-host responses after intestinal transplantation. Here immunoSEQ multiplex PCR was the method, and the copy in TCRdb shows in-frame clones only, minus some. This table has around 110,000 clones, 80% to 90% appearing once. These receptors' targets are unknown. The source was unstimulated CD4+ T cells sorted from spleen or lymph node cells, collected before transplant. The receptors come from a human donor who was the organ donor for an intestinal transplant.

The V and J genes are TRBV5-1 and TRBJ2-2, with D perhaps TRBD1 (6 bases). CDR3 length: 15 residues. V lost 2 bases, J lost 2 bases, and 10 bases lay in between. Germline loops: CDR1 SGHRS, CDR2 YFSETQ. CDR3 nucleotides: TGCGCCAGCAGCTTCCAGGGGCCAAACACCGGGGAGCTGTTTTTT. Its protein is CASSFQGPNTGELFF.

The chain carries TRBV5-5 and TRBJ1-3; a weak D match, TRBD1 (5 bases). Deletions cut 1 base from V and 5 bases from J, with 16 bases between. Germline CDR1 reads SGHKS; CDR2 reads YYEKEE (reference sequence). The CDR3 is 16 amino acids. CDR3 nucleotides: TGTGCCAGCAGCTTGTTTCGGGGGACGGGACGAAACACCATATATTTT. This sequence encodes CASSLFRGTGRNTIYF.

The chain links TRBV14 to TRBJ1-4; D is ambiguous. The germline gives CDR1 SGHDN, CDR2 FVKESK. V dropped 4 bases and J dropped 7 bases, with 16 bases sitting between them. CDR3 length: 15 residues. CDR3 sequence (DNA): TGTGCCAGCAGCCCCAAGTGTGGAAGTTGTGAAAAACTGTTTTTT. It yields the protein CASSPKCGSCEKLFF.

The chain joins TRBV7-2 to TRBJ2-5, with D uncertain. The CDR3 spans 12 residues. Germline V CDR1 and CDR2: SGHTA, FQGNSA. Trimming removed 4 bases at V and 1 base at J, with 4 bases between. The CDR3: CASSSSQETQYF. For the CDR3, the DNA is TGTGCCAGCAGCTCGTCCCAAGAGACCCAGTACTTC.